This T cell receptor beta chain is drawn from a study of T-cell memory formation after mild COVID-19. Background on the study: Largely donor-specific sequence clusters came from a couple of donors.

It was 5'RACE with constant-segment primers that produced the TCR alpha and TCR beta cDNA libraries, which carried sample barcodes and UMIs. Each CDR3 protein gets one entry after TCRdb re-called the 5' RACE reads with MiXCR. The data show 380,000 or so distinct CDR3 sequences, over 13% seen once. Germline CDR1 is LNHNV and CDR2 is YYDKDF (reference sequence). This CDR3 has 13 amino acids. Trimming stripped 0 bases from V and 4 bases from J, with 6 bases between. This receptor was identified in a man between 18 and 35 years old who had mild COVID-19 (a few samples of this study predate the infection). Cell type and time point are not known. Sequencing was carried out using PBMCs or a T cell subset sorted from them (not recorded which). The rearrangement joins TRBV15 to TRBJ2-5; D uncertain. CDR3: CATSRDMLETQYF. The CDR3 bases are TGTGCCACCAGCAGAGACATGCTAGAGACCCAGTACTTC.